Sequencing of this TCR beta chain was carried out in a study of shared clonotypes between healthy human individuals (dated by TCRdb to 2018 to 2021). Turning to the overall study: The cohort comprised a couple of women and a few men aged 18 to 49 years. Blood TCR repertoires of about five healthy adults were deeply sequenced to estimate repertoire size and the extent of clonotype sharing between individuals. For each donor, three plates each were used for CD4 naive and CD4 memory, two plates were used for CD8 naive, and one plate was used for CD8 memory. Per donor, leukapheresis produced somewhere between about 0.9 and 9.5 billion PBMCs. To increase sequencing depth and limit assay-specific biases, different laboratories used diverse techniques to prepare libraries and sequence TCR repertoires.

For the CD8 naive samples, CD45RO-negative cells were positively selected for CCR7, yielding a CD45RA+CCR7+ population from which TemRA cells were excluded. The donors were healthy, HIV-negative adults with no recently reported acute infections or vaccinations. All donors were Caucasian adults living in Nashville, Tennessee, USA. Blood was collected by leukapheresis, and PBMCs were isolated by Ficoll-Histopaque density gradient centrifugation and then cryopreserved in liquid nitrogen vapor phase. Purity and quantity of every magnetically sorted T cell population were checked by analytical flow cytometry. Each sorted fraction had its genomic DNA isolated and then quantified by UV absorbance on a Nanodrop 2000c. TCR CDR3 regions were amplified from genomic DNA by multiplex PCR using the deep immunoSEQ assay. Genomic DNA extracted from each cell subset was distributed evenly over all wells of several immunoSEQ 96-well plates, and each plate served as one replicate. Each replicate PCR for sorted subsets received about 200 ng genomic DNA, equal to tens of thousands of T cell genomes. The purified libraries were quantified using a Qubit 3.0 fluorometer, sized with a Bioanalyzer 2100, and then quantified again using the KAPA Library Quantification kit. A separate single-read 150-cycle Illumina NextSeq 550 flow cell was used to sequence each immunoSEQ 96-well plate. As for how the authors treated the data: Because only junctional sequences without quality scores were contained in the immunoSEQ output, filtering matching that applied to full-length reads could not be performed. Sequences were annotated with PyIR, a Python wrapper for IgBLAST v1.9, using IMGT germline references to assign V/J genes and CDR3. Any read was removed if the V/J assignment was weak (E-value above 1e-6), the CDR3 was missing, or the read contained stop codons, out-of-frame junctions, or ambiguous translated residues. V3J clonotypes were defined as sequences sharing the same inferred V gene, J gene, and CDR3 amino acid sequence. The percentage overlap between two repertoires was calculated by dividing the number of shared unique clonotypes by the size of the smaller repertoire. RTK rarefaction, the Chao1 estimator, and Recon v2.1 estimates of unobserved clonotypes were used to assess repertoire richness. Generation probabilities for all TCRbeta clonotypes obtained by the gDNA method from a handful of donors were computed using OLGA. Not all clones reach the TCRdb copy of this immuneACCESS table, which keeps in-frame sequences only. Checked studies attribute under half of the gap to unresolved V genes and leave the rest unexplained. V and J calls and clone size come straight from that table; D and trimming were deduced from the DNA. The sample table contains approximately 840,000 clones; only one count was recorded for about 97% of them. The ten largest clones add up to over 0.2% of the sample.

Here is what the overall study found, with its caveats: Compared with non-shared clonotypes, clonotypes shared by all four sorted-subset donors had higher generation probabilities. Pairwise subsampling led to the expectation that sequencing depth would affect the degree of clonotype sharing among donors. Sharing across several donors was observed for about 4.8% of naive CD4, about 3.2% of naive CD8, about 2.3% of memory CD4, and around 0.42% of memory CD8 clonotypes. Even with the large sequencing depth, rarefaction of the sorted-subset datasets indicated that sequencing was incomplete. The genetic and exposure-history diversity represented was limited by the small number of donors. Estimated clonotype richness was generally larger for naive than for memory subsets. Sampling was restricted to blood, and TCR repertoires in tissues likely differ from the TCR repertoires found in blood.

A word on this clone: It lacks a known antigen. The record has no base qualities; no much larger clone is one base away. Other DNA sequences within the sample encode an identical CDR3.

V and J lose 5 bases and 4 bases, and a span of 4 bases separates them. The CDR3 starts with the cysteine, ends with the phenylalanine, and has 11 residues. Only the CDR3 part of the read is kept: 33 bases, read in frame from the first base. Reading the germline V gene gives CDR1 SGDLS and CDR2 YYNGEE. This TCR was sampled from a man aged 25 to 40 in good health. The material sequenced was naive CD8+ T cells sorted from blood. In light of the paper, this sample's cell subset or site label describes: CD45RA+CCR7+. The chain employs TRBV9 and TRBJ1-3; the D gene lacks a confident call. The CDR3 loop reads CASRTGNTIYF. The sequenced DNA: TGTGCCAGCAGGACGGGAAACACCATATATTTT.